These 2 T cell receptor beta chains share one sample of origin, sequenced in a study of blood T cell repertoires in COVID-19. Sequenced by immunoSEQ multiplex PCR; TCRdb stores in-frame clones only, minus some. There are 220,000 or so clones in the sample; roughly 82% occur only once, and approximately 2.1% lies in the top ten. The sample taken for sequencing was PBMCs or T cells enriched from blood (not recorded which). The receptors stem from a woman in her fifties or sixties who had recovered from COVID-19.

The V and J genes are TRBV28 and TRBJ2-1, with D perhaps TRBD2 (6 bases). V shed 5 bases and J shed 8 bases, with 16 bases lying between them. This CDR3 comprises 14 residues. CDR1 MDHEN and CDR2 SYDVKM come from the germline V gene. In DNA form, the CDR3 reads TGTGCCAGCAGTCTCACGGGAGCCCAGGATGAGCAGTTCTTC. This gives the protein CASSLTGAQDEQFF.

The gene calls are TRBV9 and TRBJ1-3, with 9 nucleotides matching TRBD1. The CDR3 spans 15 residues. Unmatched junction bases numbered 6, after V lost 4 bases and J lost 4 bases. Per the germline V gene, CDR1 is SGDLS and CDR2 is YYNGEE. CDR3 bases: TGTGCCAGCAGCCTCCGGACAGGGGACGGAAACACCATATATTTT. As protein: CASSLRTGDGNTIYF.